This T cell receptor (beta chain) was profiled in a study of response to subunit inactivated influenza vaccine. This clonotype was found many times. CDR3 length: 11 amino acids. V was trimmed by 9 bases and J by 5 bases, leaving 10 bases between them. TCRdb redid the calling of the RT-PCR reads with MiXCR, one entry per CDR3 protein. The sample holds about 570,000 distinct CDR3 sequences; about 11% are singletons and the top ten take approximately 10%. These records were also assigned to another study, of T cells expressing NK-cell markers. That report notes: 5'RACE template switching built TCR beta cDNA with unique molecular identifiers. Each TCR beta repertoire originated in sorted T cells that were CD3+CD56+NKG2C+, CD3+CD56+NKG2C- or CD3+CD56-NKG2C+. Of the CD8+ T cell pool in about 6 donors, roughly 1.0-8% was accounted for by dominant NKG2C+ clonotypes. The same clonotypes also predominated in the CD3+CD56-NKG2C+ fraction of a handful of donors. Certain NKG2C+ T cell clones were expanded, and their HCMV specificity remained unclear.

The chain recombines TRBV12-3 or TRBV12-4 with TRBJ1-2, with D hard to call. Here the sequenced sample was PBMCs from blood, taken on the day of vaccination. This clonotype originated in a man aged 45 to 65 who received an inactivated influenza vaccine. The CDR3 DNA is TGTGCCAGTGACGGAGGGTATGGCTACACCTTC. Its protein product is CASDGGYGYTF.